The clone carrying this TCR beta chain was picked up many times. Its cognate antigen is unknown. The sample comes from a study of T cells in Graves' hyperthyroidism and ophthalmopathy. Findings and limits, study-wide: By a 13 V-J model, ophthalmopathy was set apart from stable hyperthyroidism.

The CDR3 has 15 residues. Germline trimming cut 6 bases from V and 2 bases from J; bases unmatched to any gene: 2. Germline loops: CDR1 MDHEN, CDR2 SYDVKM. Template material for amplifying TCR beta CDR3 regions consisted of RNA transcripts. HTBI primers were the set used in a first-round RT-PCR of the TCR CDR3. A single record per CDR3 protein comes from TCRdb applying MiXCR to the multiplex PCR reads. The top ten hold 10% of the sample, which has hundreds of thousands of distinct CDR3 sequences, about 14% seen once. Newly diagnosed hyperthyroidism patients aged 18 to 65 years had disease lasting under 2 months.

The chain has TRBV28 and TRBJ1-4; 11 bases match TRBD1. Sequenced: blood. This sequence originates from a woman aged 18-29 years with Graves' hyperthyroidism. The CDR3 spells CASRGQGGTNEKLFF. The CDR3, as DNA: TGTGCCAGCAGGGGACAGGGGGGGACTAATGAAAAACTGTTTTTT. The whole variable domain, remainder taken from reference TRBV28 and TRBJ1-4, is DVKVTQSSRYLVKRTGEKVFLECVQDMDHENMFWYRQDPGLGLRLIYFSYDVKMKEKGDIPEGYSVSREKKERFSLILESASTNQTSMYLCASRGQGGTNEKLFFGSGTQLSVL.